These 32 T cell receptor beta chains were all obtained from the same sample, sequenced in a study of blood T cell repertoires in COVID-19. Assay: immunoSEQ multiplex PCR; the TCRdb copy retains only in-frame clones and omits some. The sample lists some 210,000 clones; 84% were seen once. The sequencing sample was made of peripheral blood. Source of these receptors: a human donor in a cohort sampled during active COVID-19.

The rearrangement joins TRBV21-1 to TRBJ2-5; the D segment call TRBD1 is taken from the table without a DNA check. TRBV21-1 corresponds to a pseudogene. The CDR3 has 18 amino acids. CDR3 sequence (DNA): TGTGCCAGCAGCAAAGTTTGTAAGCACAGGGGGGCCCAAGAGACCCAGTACTTC. As protein: CASSKVCKHRGAQETQYF.

The J gene is TRBJ2-3, the V gene TRBV2; 8 bases are a match to TRBD1. Germline assignment: CDR1 SNHLY and CDR2 FYNNEI. This CDR3 region has 13 residues. The J segment lost 6 bases and the V segment lost 4 bases, leaving 3 bases of the junction unmatched. The chain's CDR3 is CASSGHRGDTQYF. The CDR3 bases are TGTGCCAGCAGTGGGCACAGGGGGGATACGCAGTATTTT.

The rearrangement links TRBV2 to TRBJ2-5; 9 nucleotides line up with TRBD1. The germline V gene encodes CDR1 SNHLY and CDR2 FYNNEI. The junction had 10 bases not matched to a gene; V was cut back by 9 bases and J by 5 bases. The CDR3 is made up of 14 amino acids. CDR3 DNA sequence: TGTGCCAGTGGGGACAGGGTAGTAGGGGAGACCCAGTACTTC. It yields the protein CASGDRVVGETQYF.

The chain carries TRBV2 and TRBJ2-2; TRBD2 aligns across 10 bases. CDR1 is SNHLY and CDR2 is FYNNEI in the germline V gene. The CDR3 extends over 16 amino acids. Trimming removed 5 bases from V and 5 bases from J; junction bases left unmatched: 8. Written as DNA, the CDR3 is TGTGCCAGCAGTAGCAGCGGGGGGGCGGTAACCGGGGAGCTGTTTTTT. This gives the protein CASSSSGGAVTGELFF.

This chain connects TRBV9 to TRBJ1-1; TRBD1 matches 7 bases. Trimming removed 6 bases from V and 1 base from J; junction bases left unmatched: 9. The CDR3 is 15 amino acids. Germline assignment: CDR1 SGDLS and CDR2 YYNGEE. The CDR3 region is CASTRRDSQNTEAFF. The CDR3 DNA reads as TGTGCCAGCACCCGAAGGGACAGCCAGAACACTGAAGCTTTCTTT.

The chain recombines TRBV2 with TRBJ1-2, with TRBD1 matching over 7 bases. This CDR3 region has 14 residues. Germline loops: CDR1 SNHLY, CDR2 FYNNEI. V lost 6 bases, J lost 7 bases, and 11 bases stayed unmatched. The CDR3 nucleotides are TGTGCCAGCAGATCCGGGACAGAGTCTTTTGGCTACACCTTC. Translating it yields CASRSGTESFGYTF.

The V and J genes are TRBV2 and TRBJ1-1, with 9 bases aligning to TRBD1. The CDR3 extends over 13 amino acids. Germline V gene data show CDR1 as SNHLY and CDR2 as FYNNEI. V trimming: 6 bases; J trimming: 8 bases; junction bases outside the gene matches: 7. The CDR3 reads CASSTGTGREAFF. CDR3 nucleotides: TGTGCCAGCAGCACCGGGACAGGGAGAGAAGCTTTCTTT.

The V gene is TRBV19, the J gene TRBJ2-5; 7 bases align to TRBD2. This CDR3 has 17 residues. Germline CDR1 reads LNHDA; CDR2 reads SQIVND (reference sequence). Losses at the gene ends were 1 base for V and 3 bases for J; bases not matched to a gene: 11. In nucleotides, the CDR3 is TGTGCCAGTAGTATAGCCGCGGGTTCGGGGGGAAAAGAGACCCAGTACTTC. Its protein is CASSIAAGSGGKETQYF. The full variable domain, rest sourced from reference TRBV19 and TRBJ2-5, is DGGITQSPKYLFRKEGQNVTLSCEQNLNHDAMYWYRQDPGQGLRLIYYSQIVNDFQKGDIAEGYSVSREKKESFPLTVTSAQKNPTAFYLCASSIAAGSGGKETQYFGPGTRLLVL.

The chain joins TRBV7-9 to TRBJ2-5; D unclear. V lost 5 bases to trimming and J lost 4 bases, with 14 bases between them. The V gene's germline CDR1 is SEHNR and CDR2 FQNEAQ (reference sequence). This CDR3 is built from 14 residues. CDR3 in DNA: TGTGCCAGCAGCGTTGACTTGAGCCGAGAGACCCAGTACTTC. This translates into CASSVDLSRETQYF.

This clone appeared a single time. The rearrangement joins TRBV6-5 to TRBJ2-2; 7 bases agree with TRBD1. Germline CDR1 is MNHEY and CDR2 is SVGAGI. V was pared by 6 bases and J by 4 bases, with 5 bases of the junction left unmatched. The CDR3 has 14 residues. In nucleotides, the CDR3 is TGTGCCAGCAGGACGAGGACAGGCACCGGGGAGCTGTTTTTT. Protein sequence: CASRTRTGTGELFF.

The chain joins TRBV19 to TRBJ2-5; maybe TRBD1 (6 bases). The V gene lost 4 bases and the J gene lost 4 bases, with 13 bases spanning the gap. From germline, CDR1 is LNHDA and CDR2 SQIVND (reference sequence). This CDR3 region has 14 residues. CDR3 DNA sequence: TGTGCCAGTAGTAACAGGGATGGGTTAGAGACCCAGTACTTC. Protein sequence: CASSNRDGLETQYF.

V gene TRBV3-1 (or the pseudogene TRBV3-2) combines with J gene TRBJ2-5; D is possibly TRBD2 (6 bases). CDR3 length: 16 residues. The germline V gene encodes CDR1 LGHDT and CDR2 YNNKEL (reference sequence). Between the trimmed V and J ends, which lost 7 bases and 2 bases, there was a span of 20 bases. The CDR3 bases are TGTGCCAGCACCCGCCGGGGACTCGGTCAACAAGAGACCCAGTACTTC. Protein product: CASTRRGLGQQETQYF.

V is TRBV6-4 and J is TRBJ2-2; 8 nucleotides agree with TRBD1. This CDR3 contains 14 residues. J lost 4 bases, V lost 3 bases, and 1 base had no gene match. The germline V gene encodes CDR1 MRHNA and CDR2 SNTAGT. Here the CDR3 reads CASSEQGVTGELFF. CDR3 bases: TGTGCCAGCAGTGAACAGGGGGTCACCGGGGAGCTGTTTTTT.

The rearrangement links TRBV11-2 to TRBJ2-1; 11 nucleotides align to TRBD2. The CDR3 is made up of 16 amino acids. V was pared by 5 bases and J by 7 bases, with 10 bases of the junction left unmatched. Looked up from germline, CDR1 is SGHAT and CDR2 is FQNNGV. The CDR3 DNA reads as TGTGCCAGCAGCAGAATACTAGCGGGAGTAGGGAATGAGCAGTTCTTC. It specifies CASSRILAGVGNEQFF.

The chain joins TRBV5-4 to TRBJ2-3; D remains unclear. V dropped 5 bases and J dropped 6 bases, with 13 bases sitting between them. The CDR3 runs to 13 residues. Germline-derived CDR1 and CDR2 are SGHNT and YYREEE (reference sequence). The CDR3 sequence is CASSYLIGDTQYF. The CDR3 region has the DNA TGTGCCAGCAGTTACCTTATCGGGGATACGCAGTATTTT.

V and J are TRBV15 and TRBJ2-6; D may be TRBD1 (5 bases). V was clipped by 1 base and J by 6 bases, with 16 bases between them. CDR1 is LNHNV and CDR2 is YYDKDF in the germline V gene (reference sequence). The CDR3 contains 17 residues. CDR3 sequence reads: CATSRAVGPSSANVLTF. The CDR3 DNA sequence: TGTGCCACCAGCAGAGCGGTGGGGCCGTCTTCGGCCAACGTCCTGACTTTC.

This clone has just one count. The V gene is TRBV5-1, the J gene TRBJ2-2, with D unresolved. Germline lookup yields CDR1 SGHRS and CDR2 YFSETQ. This CDR3 has 15 amino acids. V shed 0 bases and J shed 4 bases, with 10 bases lying between them. Written as DNA, the CDR3 is TGCGCCAGCAGCTTGGACGGGTTGGGCACCGGGGAGCTGTTTTTT. It translates to CASSLDGLGTGELFF.

The V and J genes are TRBV10-3 and TRBJ2-7; D is ambiguous. The CDR3 loop spans 13 amino acids. V was trimmed by 4 bases and J by 0 bases, leaving 7 bases between them. The germline CDR1 and CDR2 sequences are ENHRY and SYGVKD. CDR3 coding DNA: TGTGCCATCAGTGCTGACACCTCCTACGAGCAGTACGTC. Protein product: CAISADTSYEQYV.

The chain joins TRBV5-4 to TRBJ2-2, with 12 bases fitting TRBD1. This CDR3 spans 16 amino acids. Looked up from germline, CDR1 is SGHNT and CDR2 is YYREEE (reference sequence). The J segment lost 5 bases and the V segment lost 3 bases, leaving 5 bases of the junction unmatched. CDR3 nucleotides: TGTGCCAGCAGCTCGGGACAGGGGGCGGCTACCGGGGAGCTGTTTTTT. Encoded protein: CASSSGQGAATGELFF.

This clone was counted a single time. The chain is built from TRBV19 and TRBJ1-1, with TRBD1 as a possible D gene (6 bases). Trimming pared 4 bases from V and 8 bases from J, leaving 14 bases between. Germline V lookup: CDR1 LNHDA, CDR2 SQIVND (reference sequence). The CDR3 spans 13 residues. The CDR3 DNA reads TGTGCCAGTAGTAATTTCACCAGGGGCGAAGCTTTCTTT. Translating gives CASSNFTRGEAFF.

The V and J genes are TRBV4-1 and TRBJ2-5, with TRBD2 matching 9 bases. The CDR3 totals 13 residues. The trim removed 4 bases at V and 7 bases at J, leaving 4 bases unmatched. From germline, CDR1 is MGHRA and CDR2 YSYEKL. CDR3 protein: CASSPSTSGTQYF. As DNA, the CDR3 is TGCGCCAGCAGCCCTTCGACTAGCGGGACCCAGTACTTC.

V and J are TRBV6-5 and TRBJ2-1, with 13 bases lining up with TRBD2. The junction had 2 bases not matched to a gene; V was cut back by 9 bases and J by 3 bases. Germline CDR1 is MNHEY and CDR2 is SVGAGI. The CDR3 spans 14 residues. The DNA of the CDR3 is TGTGCCAGTGGGACTAGCGGGGACTACAATGAGCAGTTCTTC. This gives the protein CASGTSGDYNEQFF.

The chain has TRBV28 and TRBJ1-5, with 7 bases lining up with TRBD1. Looked up from germline, CDR1 is MDHEN and CDR2 is SYDVKM. The V gene end was trimmed by 6 bases and the J gene end by 4 bases; junction bases not matched to a gene: 12. The CDR3 spans 16 residues. CDR3 sequence reads: CASSRGDRVSNQPQHF. DNA of the CDR3: TGTGCCAGCAGCCGTGGAGACAGGGTTTCGAATCAGCCCCAGCATTTT.

J is TRBJ2-4 and V is TRBV2; D not certain. Trimming shortened V by 7 bases and J by 0 bases, and 4 bases separated the two germline ends. Germline assignment: CDR1 SNHLY and CDR2 FYNNEI. The CDR3 has 12 amino acids. CDR3 protein: CASTLAKNIQYF. In DNA, the CDR3 is TGTGCCAGCACTCTAGCCAAAAACATTCAGTACTTC.

This clone was recorded once. CDR3 protein: CASSLVRGNSPLHF. CDR3 in DNA: TGCGCCAGCAGCTTGGTCAGGGGGAATTCACCCCTCCACTTT. The V gene is TRBV5-1, the J gene TRBJ1-6; 7 nucleotides line up with TRBD1. The CDR3 length is 14 residues. Germline V gene lookup returns CDR1 SGHRS and CDR2 YFSETQ. V lost 0 bases, J lost 7 bases, and 1 base stayed unmatched.

Worth noting for this clone: An end of the junction does not agree with germline; a read error may underlie this. This chain connects TRBV28 to TRBJ1-5; D remains unclear. This CDR3 contains 13 residues. CDR1 and CDR2 (germline): MDHEN, SYDVKM. As DNA, the CDR3 is TGTGCCAGCAGTTTACACTCAAATCGGCCCCAGCATTTT. As protein: CASSLHSNRPQHF.

This chain connects TRBV19 to TRBJ1-2; no clear D. Germline CDR1 LNHDA, CDR2 SQIVND (reference sequence). V was clipped by 5 bases and J by 2 bases, with 12 bases between them. There are 14 residues in the CDR3. For the CDR3, the DNA is TGTGCCAGTAGTTACGAGGAGATCAACTATGGCTACACCTTC. It codes for CASSYEEINYGYTF.

The chain combines TRBV6-6 with TRBJ2-3; 8 nucleotides match TRBD2. The V gene end was trimmed by 7 bases and the J gene end by 3 bases; junction bases not matched to a gene: 9. The CDR3 has 15 residues. The germline V gene encodes CDR1 MNHNY and CDR2 SVGAGI (reference sequence). The CDR3 DNA reads TGTGCCAGCATGAGGGTACTAGCGGCAACAGATACGCAGTATTTT. It encodes CASMRVLAATDTQYF.

The V gene is TRBV5-1, the J gene TRBJ1-4, with TRBD1 identical over 9 bases. CDR3 length equals 15 residues. Per the germline V gene, CDR1 is SGHRS and CDR2 is YFSETQ. The junction had 5 bases not matched to a gene; V was cut back by 0 bases and J by 8 bases. The CDR3 sequence is CASSLVGTGSEKLFF. CDR3 sequence (DNA): TGCGCCAGCAGCTTGGTCGGGACAGGGTCAGAAAAACTGTTTTTT. The whole variable domain, remainder taken from reference TRBV5-1 and TRBJ1-4, is KAGVTQTPRYLIKTRGQQVTLSCSPISGHRSVSWYQQTPGQGLQFLFEYFSETQRNKGNFPGRFSGRQFSNSRSEMNVSTLELGDSALYLCASSLVGTGSEKLFFGSGTQLSVL.

CDR3 nucleotides: TGTGCCACCCATTCAACCCGACACTCTGGAAACACCATATATTTT. This translates into CATHSTRHSGNTIYF. This sequence joins TRBV6-5 and TRBJ1-3; D is uncertain. The CDR3 length is 15 residues. V lost 10 bases and J 0 bases, leaving 16 bases between the germline ends. Per the germline V gene, CDR1 is MNHEY and CDR2 is SVGAGI.

This clone was recorded only once. This sequence joins TRBV19 and TRBJ1-1, with a weak D call TRBD1 (5 bases). The germline V gene has CDR1 LNHDA and CDR2 SQIVND (reference sequence). Deletions cut 3 bases from V and 4 bases from J, with 15 bases between. The length of the CDR3 is 15 residues. This CDR3 is CASSMAPGSATEAFF. DNA for the CDR3: TGTGCCAGTAGTATGGCCCCAGGGTCGGCCACTGAAGCTTTCTTT.

The V gene is TRBV7-6, the J gene TRBJ2-2, with a possible D match to TRBD1 (6 bases). Trimming cost V 4 bases and J 6 bases, with 9 bases left between them. The CDR3 runs to 13 residues. Germline V gene data show CDR1 as SGHVS and CDR2 as FNYEAQ. In DNA form, the CDR3 reads TGTGCCAGCAGCTCAGGGGTACCCGGGGAGCTGTTTTTT. This encodes CASSSGVPGELFF.